This is a list of T cell receptor beta chains from one sample in a study of lymphopenia after photon versus proton radiotherapy. Method: immunoSEQ multiplex PCR; TCRdb's copy keeps in-frame clones and lacks some. The profile covers approximately 50,000 clones, with approximately 82% appearing a single time and about 29% taken by the ten largest. The source was peripheral blood, collected from a patient treated with photon-based radiotherapy. The source is a man over 45 with gastric cancer. The CDR3 runs from the conserved cysteine through the conserved F or W. D genes are given only for firm matches. Some rows have no size entry. The others give once, few or many, or a class for an expanded clone.

clone_size: -; v_call: TRBV6-5; d_call: -; j_call: TRBJ1-2; cdr3_nt: TGTGCCAGCAGTTACCTATCAGGGGTAAATGGTGGCGGCTACACCTTC; cdr3_aa: CASSYLSGVNGGGYTF
clone_size: -; v_call: TRBV7-2; d_call: -; j_call: TRBJ2-3; cdr3_nt: TGTGCCAGCAGCTTGGGACATGGGACGGAAGATACGCAGTATTTT; cdr3_aa: CASSLGHGTEDTQYF
clone_size: once; v_call: TRBV4-3; d_call: TRBD2; j_call: TRBJ2-1; cdr3_nt: TGCGCCAGCAGCCAAGATTTGGGGGGGTTCTACAATGAGCAGTTCTTC; cdr3_aa: CASSQDLGGFYNEQFF
clone_size: -; v_call: TRBV6-1; d_call: -; j_call: TRBJ1-2; cdr3_nt: TGTGCCAGCAGCCCATGGGAGGCGGGTGGCTACACCTTC; cdr3_aa: CASSPWEAGGYTF
clone_size: -; v_call: TRBV7-6; d_call: TRBD2; j_call: TRBJ2-2; cdr3_nt: TGTGCCAGCAGCTTAGGGGCTAGCGGGAGCACCGGGGAGCTGTTTTTT; cdr3_aa: CASSLGASGSTGELFF
clone_size: -; v_call: TRBV2; d_call: TRBD1; j_call: TRBJ1-2; cdr3_nt: TGTGCCAGCAGGCGACAGGGTGATTCGGTTGGCTACACCTTC; cdr3_aa: CASRRQGDSVGYTF
clone_size: -; v_call: TRBV19; d_call: -; j_call: TRBJ1-1; cdr3_nt: TGTGCCAGTAGTATTGGGCCCGCGGGTAACACTGAAGCTTTCTTT; cdr3_aa: CASSIGPAGNTEAFF
clone_size: -; v_call: TRBV11-1; d_call: TRBD2; j_call: TRBJ2-7; cdr3_nt: TGTGCCAGCAGCCGTCTAGCGGGAGGTTCCTACGAGCAGTACTTC; cdr3_aa: CASSRLAGGSYEQYF
clone_size: -; v_call: TRBV2; d_call: -; j_call: TRBJ2-3; cdr3_nt: TGTGCCAGCAGTGTTGAGCGACCAAGCACAGATACGCAGTATTTT; cdr3_aa: CASSVERPSTDTQYF
clone_size: -; v_call: TRBV4-1; d_call: TRBD1; j_call: TRBJ1-2; cdr3_nt: TGCGCCAGCAGCCACTTAACAGGGGATCTCCTTTATGGCTACACCTTC; cdr3_aa: CASSHLTGDLLYGYTF
clone_size: -; v_call: TRBV5-4; d_call: TRBD1; j_call: TRBJ2-2; cdr3_nt: TGTGCCAGCAGCGGACAGGGGAGCGGGGAGCTGTTTTTT; cdr3_aa: CASSGQGSGELFF
clone_size: -; v_call: TRBV5-1; d_call: -; j_call: TRBJ1-1; cdr3_nt: TGCGCCAGCACCCCAGGGTCAGGGAACACTGAAGCTTTCTTT; cdr3_aa: CASTPGSGNTEAFF
clone_size: once; v_call: TRBV5-4; d_call: -; j_call: TRBJ1-1; cdr3_nt: TGTGCCAGCAGTTCTCAGATGAACACTGAAGCTTTCTTT; cdr3_aa: CASSSQMNTEAFF
clone_size: -; v_call: TRBV5-1; d_call: TRBD2; j_call: TRBJ2-2; cdr3_nt: TGCGCCAGCAGCCTCGGGACTAGCGGGATTGGACACACCGGGGAGCTGTTTTTT; cdr3_aa: CASSLGTSGIGHTGELFF
clone_size: -; v_call: TRBV18; d_call: -; j_call: TRBJ1-2; cdr3_nt: TGTGCCAGCTCACCAAGTTCGGGGGGAAATGGCTACACCTTC; cdr3_aa: CASSPSSGGNGYTF
clone_size: -; v_call: TRBV5-5; d_call: -; j_call: TRBJ1-2; cdr3_nt: TGTGCCAGCAGCTTGGAAGGGTTGAGCTATGGCTACACCTTC; cdr3_aa: CASSLEGLSYGYTF
clone_size: few; v_call: TRBV9; d_call: -; j_call: TRBJ2-2; cdr3_nt: TGTGCCAGCAGCGCGGAGGGTTGGGGCACCGGGGAGCTGTTTTTT; cdr3_aa: CASSAEGWGTGELFF
clone_size: -; v_call: TRBV5-1; d_call: -; j_call: TRBJ2-3; cdr3_nt: TGCGCCAGCAGCTCCTCGGGAGATACGCAGTATTTT; cdr3_aa: CASSSSGDTQYF
clone_size: -; v_call: TRBV1; d_call: -; j_call: TRBJ1-2; cdr3_nt: TGCACCAGCAGTAGGCTTGTTGTGCGAAAGACCTATGGCTACACCTTC; cdr3_aa: CTSSRLVVRKTYGYTF
clone_size: few; v_call: TRBV7-3; d_call: -; j_call: TRBJ1-1; cdr3_nt: TGTGCCAGCAGCTTAACGGGTAGGGAAGCTTTCTTT; cdr3_aa: CASSLTGREAFF
clone_size: once; v_call: TRBV5-4; d_call: -; j_call: TRBJ2-7; cdr3_nt: TGTGCCAGCAGCTTGGGGTTAGGCTCCTACGAGCAGTACTTC; cdr3_aa: CASSLGLGSYEQYF
clone_size: -; v_call: TRBV11-2; d_call: TRBD1; j_call: TRBJ2-7; cdr3_nt: TGTGCCAGCAGCTTTGCCCGGGACAGGGGTTTTTACGAGCAGTACTTC; cdr3_aa: CASSFARDRGFYEQYF
clone_size: few; v_call: TRBV10-1; d_call: -; j_call: TRBJ1-2; cdr3_nt: TGCGCCAGCAGTGAGTCCTCGACATGGTCCGAGGATGGCTACACCTTC; cdr3_aa: CASSESSTWSEDGYTF
clone_size: -; v_call: TRBV27; d_call: TRBD2; j_call: TRBJ2-1; cdr3_nt: TGTGCCAGCAGCCCCGAGGGCGGGAGCGCCCCTAGAGGGCAGTTCTTC; cdr3_aa: CASSPEGGSAPRGQFF
clone_size: few; v_call: TRBV7-8; d_call: TRBD1; j_call: TRBJ2-7; cdr3_nt: TGTGCCAGCAGCACCCGGACAGGGACCGACGAGCAGTACTTC; cdr3_aa: CASSTRTGTDEQYF
clone_size: few; v_call: TRBV6-1; d_call: -; j_call: TRBJ1-3; cdr3_nt: TGTGCCAGCAGTGACATAAGCTCTGGAAACACCATATATTTT; cdr3_aa: CASSDISSGNTIYF
clone_size: few; v_call: TRBV11-2; d_call: -; j_call: TRBJ2-7; cdr3_nt: TGTGCCAGCAGCTTATCCCCGGGTCCCTACGAGCAGTACTTC; cdr3_aa: CASSLSPGPYEQYF
clone_size: -; v_call: TRBV28; d_call: TRBD1; j_call: TRBJ2-7; cdr3_nt: TGTGCCAGCAGTGACAGGGTCCCCTACGAGCAGTACTTC; cdr3_aa: CASSDRVPYEQYF
clone_size: -; v_call: TRBV7-6; d_call: TRBD2; j_call: TRBJ2-3; cdr3_nt: TGTGCCAGCAGCCTCGCGGGAGAGGAAGATACGCAGTATTTT; cdr3_aa: CASSLAGEEDTQYF
clone_size: few; v_call: TRBV19; d_call: -; j_call: TRBJ1-2; cdr3_nt: TGTGCCAGTGGTCGGTCGACCTCGTCTAACTATGGCTACACCTTC; cdr3_aa: CASGRSTSSNYGYTF
clone_size: -; v_call: TRBV7-9; d_call: TRBD2; j_call: TRBJ2-3; cdr3_nt: TGTGCCAGCAGCCAGGGACTAGCGGGAGTCGGGGATACGCAGTATTTT; cdr3_aa: CASSQGLAGVGDTQYF
clone_size: -; v_call: TRBV19; d_call: TRBD1; j_call: TRBJ1-1; cdr3_nt: TGTGCCAGTAGTACACAACCGGGACAGGGGAACACTGAAGCTTTCTTT; cdr3_aa: CASSTQPGQGNTEAFF
clone_size: -; v_call: TRBV15; d_call: TRBD1; j_call: TRBJ1-5; cdr3_nt: TGTGCCACCAGCAGGGACAGGCCCGATCAGCCCCAGCATTTT; cdr3_aa: CATSRDRPDQPQHF
clone_size: -; v_call: TRBV18; d_call: -; j_call: TRBJ1-4; cdr3_nt: TGTGCCAGCTCACCGCTCGATTTCGGGCGGCCGAAAAAACTGTTTTTT; cdr3_aa: CASSPLDFGRPKKLFF
clone_size: -; v_call: TRBV5-4; d_call: -; j_call: TRBJ2-7; cdr3_nt: TGTGCCAGCAGTTTACGCCACAGAGAGCAGTACTTC; cdr3_aa: CASSLRHREQYF
clone_size: -; v_call: TRBV18; d_call: TRBD1; j_call: TRBJ1-2; cdr3_nt: TGTGCCAGCTCACCGACAGGGTCGGAAGGCTACACCTTC; cdr3_aa: CASSPTGSEGYTF
clone_size: -; v_call: TRBV18; d_call: -; j_call: TRBJ2-3; cdr3_nt: TGTGCCAGCTCACCTACGGGAGCGTCTAGCACAGATACGCAGTATTTT; cdr3_aa: CASSPTGASSTDTQYF
clone_size: once; v_call: TRBV18; d_call: -; j_call: TRBJ2-7; cdr3_nt: TGTGCCAGCTCACCACTGCCGGGACGCCGAACCTACGAGCAGTACTTC; cdr3_aa: CASSPLPGRRTYEQYF
clone_size: -; v_call: TRBV12-2; d_call: -; j_call: TRBJ1-1; cdr3_nt: TGTGCAAGTCGCTTAGGTCCAGGGCGATTGGGGACTGAAGCTTTCTTT; cdr3_aa: CASRLGPGRLGTEAFF
clone_size: -; v_call: TRBV20-1; d_call: -; j_call: TRBJ1-5; cdr3_nt: TGCAGTGCTAGCCTTGGGGCGACCCAGCATTTT; cdr3_aa: CSASLGATQHF
clone_size: -; v_call: TRBV6-4; d_call: TRBD2; j_call: TRBJ2-2; cdr3_nt: TGTGCCAGGGGGAGGGCCGGGGAGCTGTTTTTT; cdr3_aa: CARGRAGELFF
clone_size: -; v_call: TRBV4-2; d_call: TRBD1; j_call: TRBJ2-2; cdr3_nt: TGTGCCAGCAGCGCTTCGGACAGGGGAGAGGGGGAGCTGTTTTTT; cdr3_aa: CASSASDRGEGELFF
clone_size: -; v_call: TRBV18; d_call: -; j_call: TRBJ2-5; cdr3_nt: TGTGCCAGCCACTTTGCCGCAGTGCAAGAGACCCAGTACTTC; cdr3_aa: CASHFAAVQETQYF
clone_size: -; v_call: TRBV7-3; d_call: -; j_call: TRBJ2-1; cdr3_nt: TGTGCCAGCAGCTTAATACGGGGAGAGCAGTTCTTC; cdr3_aa: CASSLIRGEQFF
clone_size: -; v_call: TRBV15; d_call: -; j_call: TRBJ2-2; cdr3_nt: TGTGCCACCTCGCGTACCCCTAGGAACACCGGGGAGCTGTTTTTT; cdr3_aa: CATSRTPRNTGELFF
clone_size: -; v_call: TRBV7-3; d_call: TRBD1; j_call: TRBJ2-5; cdr3_nt: TGTGCCAGCAGCCCGGGACAGTCCCTTGTGGAGACCCAGTACTTC; cdr3_aa: CASSPGQSLVETQYF
clone_size: -; v_call: TRBV5-4; d_call: -; j_call: TRBJ2-5; cdr3_nt: TGTGCCAGCAGCTTGGTGACGGGGACCCAAGAGACCCAGTACTTC; cdr3_aa: CASSLVTGTQETQYF
clone_size: -; v_call: TRBV7-8; d_call: TRBD1; j_call: TRBJ1-1; cdr3_nt: TGTGCCAGCAGCTTAGGCCAGGGGGCATTATTGAACACTGAAGCTTTCTTT; cdr3_aa: CASSLGQGALLNTEAFF
clone_size: few; v_call: TRBV6-1; d_call: TRBD1; j_call: TRBJ1-2; cdr3_nt: TGTGCCAGCAGTGTACAGGGGGTCGGCTACACCTTC; cdr3_aa: CASSVQGVGYTF
clone_size: -; v_call: TRBV5-6; d_call: -; j_call: TRBJ2-2; cdr3_nt: TGTGCCAGCAGCCCCGGGAGCGTCACCGGGGAGCTGTTTTTT; cdr3_aa: CASSPGSVTGELFF
clone_size: -; v_call: TRBV10-2; d_call: -; j_call: TRBJ2-1; cdr3_nt: TGCGCCAGCAGTGATGGGCTGGGAGATTTTGATGAGCAGTTCTTC; cdr3_aa: CASSDGLGDFDEQFF
clone_size: -; v_call: TRBV5-5; d_call: TRBD2; j_call: TRBJ2-1; cdr3_nt: TGTGCCAGCAGCTTCCAGAGCGGGAGAGTGGATGAGCAGTTCTTC; cdr3_aa: CASSFQSGRVDEQFF
clone_size: -; v_call: TRBV2; d_call: -; j_call: TRBJ2-2; cdr3_nt: TGTGCCAGCAGTGAAACAGACACCGGGGAGCTGTTTTTT; cdr3_aa: CASSETDTGELFF